This TCR beta chain was recorded in a study of a mutant IDH1 vaccine in newly diagnosed glioma. Turning to the study itself: Treated patients, averaging roughly 40 years, were around 62% male and about 40% female. Patients were pretreated with radiotherapy, temozolomide, or both, mostly both. Study-wide results and caveats: Vaccination elicited immune responses in around 92% of patients.

Worth noting for this clone: What it binds is not known.

Germline CDR1 is MNHNY and CDR2 is SVGAGI (reference sequence). The CDR3 runs to 14 residues. V shed 8 bases and J shed 8 bases, with 21 bases lying between them. Time point given: baseline, week 1 (first vaccination visit). Sample treatment: pre-vaccination baseline after standard-of-care therapy. In every donor, the tumor was a new WHO grade 3 or 4 IDH1-mutant, ATRX-lost astrocytoma. Repertoires were generated with immunoSEQ multiplex PCR, while TCRdb's copy carries only in-frame clones and drops some. The sample lists approximately 70,000 clones; about four fifths were seen once. The origin of this receptor is a man aged 50 or older with glioma. The specimen comprised PBMCs, sampled from a glioma patient treated with radiotherapy, temozolomide or both. This chain links TRBV6-6 with TRBJ1-2, with TRBD1 as a possible D gene (5 bases). The CDR3 coding sequence is TGTGCCAGCGGAGAACTGGGACGCCTCGGCGGCTACACCTTC. Amino acid sequence: CASGELGRLGGYTF.